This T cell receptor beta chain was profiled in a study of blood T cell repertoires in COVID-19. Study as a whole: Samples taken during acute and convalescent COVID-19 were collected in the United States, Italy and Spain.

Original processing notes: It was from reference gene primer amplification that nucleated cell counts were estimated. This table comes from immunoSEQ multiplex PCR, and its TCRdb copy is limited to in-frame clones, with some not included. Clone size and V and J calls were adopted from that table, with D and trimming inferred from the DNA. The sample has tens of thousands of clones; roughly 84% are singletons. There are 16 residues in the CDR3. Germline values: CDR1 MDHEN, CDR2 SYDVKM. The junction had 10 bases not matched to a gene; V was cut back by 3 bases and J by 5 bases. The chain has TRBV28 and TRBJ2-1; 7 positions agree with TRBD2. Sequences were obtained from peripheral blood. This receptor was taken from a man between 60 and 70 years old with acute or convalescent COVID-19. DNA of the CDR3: TGTGCCAGCAGTTTTTCGGGGAGGGGAGGCCACAATGAGCAGTTCTTC. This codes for CASSFSGRGGHNEQFF.